The rows below give T cell receptor beta chains drawn from one sample of a study of blood T cells in healthy people across ages. In TCRdb, the 5' RACE reads were re-called with MiXCR into one record per CDR3 protein. The table has 1.8 million or so distinct CDR3 sequences, about 39% seen once. What was sequenced was blood. The source is a human donor in good health. The conserved cysteine and the conserved F or W are not part of the CDR3 here. The order of the fields is V gene, clone size, CDR3 protein. Clone size appears in some rows only: once, few, many, or a class for an expanded clone.

V gene: TRBV2
clone size: NA
CDR3 protein: ASSETGEANYGYT

V gene: TRBV7-3
clone size: many
CDR3 protein: ASSLWRGYEQY

V gene: TRBV29-1
clone size: NA
CDR3 protein: IYLPGQSDEQY

V gene: TRBV7-2
clone size: NA
CDR3 protein: ASSLVASGVEGYT

V gene: TRBV9
clone size: few
CDR3 protein: ASSANPTATYGYT

V gene: TRBV28
clone size: once
CDR3 protein: ASSLGGGQRDIQY

V gene: TRBV10-3
clone size: few
CDR3 protein: AISETGVHQY

V gene: TRBV27
clone size: NA
CDR3 protein: ASSLSGPYTEAF

V gene: TRBV24-1
clone size: NA
CDR3 protein: ATSDLGQRGAYEQY

V gene: TRBV25-1
clone size: NA
CDR3 protein: ASRTLGGDHNEQF

V gene: TRBV20-1
clone size: few
CDR3 protein: SARDVGYSYNSPLH

V gene: TRBV9
clone size: many
CDR3 protein: ASSPWRGNEKLF

V gene: TRBV2
clone size: NA
CDR3 protein: ASSEVGGTGELF

V gene: TRBV7-9
clone size: NA
CDR3 protein: ASRGEGRGAF

V gene: TRBV28
clone size: few
CDR3 protein: ASSSTGYLQETQY

V gene: TRBV9
clone size: few
CDR3 protein: ASSVAPNQPQH

V gene: TRBV12-3/TRBV12-4
clone size: few
CDR3 protein: ASSRTDEKLF

V gene: TRBV28
clone size: NA
CDR3 protein: ASSFVGSNYNEQF

V gene: TRBV29-1
clone size: few
CDR3 protein: SVGTSGAPGDTQY

V gene: TRBV24-1
clone size: NA
CDR3 protein: ATSDFLGGTIQF

V gene: TRBV30
clone size: NA
CDR3 protein: AWSLGDDQPQH

V gene: TRBV6-5
clone size: few
CDR3 protein: ASSFRGQNEKLF

V gene: TRBV29-1
clone size: few
CDR3 protein: SVAPVGLEAF

V gene: TRBV10-2
clone size: NA
CDR3 protein: ASSVGIRTMGTQH

V gene: TRBV15
clone size: NA
CDR3 protein: ATSRTRLGEQF

V gene: TRBV20-1
clone size: NA
CDR3 protein: SARRRGAPNEQF

V gene: TRBV5-1
clone size: few
CDR3 protein: ASSPLQGGSYEQY

V gene: TRBV7-3
clone size: NA
CDR3 protein: ASSPNLLAGAYNEQF

V gene: TRBV6-2/TRBV6-3
clone size: NA
CDR3 protein: ASSSSGQDPPYNNQPQH

V gene: TRBV7-2
clone size: NA
CDR3 protein: ASSWFRTGGGYGYT

V gene: TRBV6-1
clone size: few
CDR3 protein: ASSSHPGDEETQY

V gene: TRBV12-3/TRBV12-4
clone size: few
CDR3 protein: ASSFRFTAKNIQY

V gene: TRBV29-1
clone size: NA
CDR3 protein: SVPGHQETQY

V gene: TRBV15
clone size: NA
CDR3 protein: ATSRSGGYGYT

V gene: TRBV27
clone size: few
CDR3 protein: ASSLSWRGNGYT

V gene: TRBV14
clone size: NA
CDR3 protein: ASSQGIGGAYEQF

V gene: TRBV4-2
clone size: NA
CDR3 protein: ASRPHPGEGGYEQY

V gene: TRBV6-6
clone size: NA
CDR3 protein: ASSYFVSGPHNEQF

V gene: TRBV7-8
clone size: NA
CDR3 protein: ASSRGAGEAQY

V gene: TRBV10-3
clone size: once
CDR3 protein: AISDGAGLAGGRGETQY

V gene: TRBV6-2/TRBV6-3
clone size: NA
CDR3 protein: ASSRMGGRKTQY

V gene: TRBV27
clone size: NA
CDR3 protein: ASSPTTGGREQY

V gene: TRBV5-6
clone size: NA
CDR3 protein: ASIPSGGATDTQY

V gene: TRBV9
clone size: NA
CDR3 protein: ASSAPDRGRTEAF

V gene: TRBV12-3/TRBV12-4
clone size: NA
CDR3 protein: ASSSRLRDRTEAF

V gene: TRBV20-1
clone size: few
CDR3 protein: SARLASGISYEQY

V gene: TRBV20-1
clone size: few
CDR3 protein: SASRDSQGVQY

V gene: TRBV28
clone size: NA
CDR3 protein: ASTHRGTLINQPQH

V gene: TRBV20-1
clone size: NA
CDR3 protein: SARRTGRSSYEQY

V gene: TRBV29-1
clone size: few
CDR3 protein: SVPRLVGTGELF

V gene: TRBV4-1
clone size: NA
CDR3 protein: ASSLTATGSYEQY

V gene: TRBV30
clone size: NA
CDR3 protein: AWSSQTGKAF

V gene: TRBV4-2
clone size: few
CDR3 protein: ASSQGTAYSGANVLT

V gene: TRBV20-1
clone size: NA
CDR3 protein: SAMGGVYEQY

V gene: TRBV6-4
clone size: NA
CDR3 protein: AGSDGDTDTQY